One and the same sample provided the 15 T cell receptor beta chains below, sequenced in a study of neoadjuvant anti-PD-1 for oral cavity cancer. The sample's time point: after neoadjuvant nivolumab, at surgical resection. The table came from immunoSEQ multiplex PCR; TCRdb's copy has only in-frame clones and leaves some out. Of around 32,000 clones listed, just under 80% are singletons. The sample here was PBMCs, taken after nivolumab (anti-PD-1) treatment. These receptors were taken from a person aged 40-85 years with oral cavity squamous cell carcinoma.

The chain couples TRBV5-1 to TRBJ2-5; 8 bases fit TRBD1. The DNA matches TRBJ2-7 better at its end, which makes the J call doubtful. The CDR3 spans 14 residues. Germline CDR1 reads SGHRS; CDR2 reads YFSETQ. DNA for the CDR3: TGCGCCAGCAGCTCCGGGACAGGAGACTACGAGCAGTACTTC. Protein product: CASSSGTGDYEQYF.

The chain carries TRBV7-2 and TRBJ2-5; 8 bases are a match to TRBD2. The V segment lost 2 bases and the J segment 1 base; nucleotides outside the gene matches: 3. There are 15 residues in the CDR3. CDR1 SGHTA and CDR2 FQGNSA come from the germline V gene. The CDR3 coding sequence is TGTGCCAGCAGCTTACGGCGGGGGGCCCAAGAGACCCAGTACTTC. Amino acid sequence: CASSLRRGAQETQYF. Complete variable domain (other parts from reference TRBV7-2 and TRBJ2-5): GAGVSQSPSNKVTEKGKDVELRCDPISGHTALYWYRQSLGQGLEFLIYFQGNSAPDKSGLPSDRFSAERTGGSVSTLTIQRTQQEDSAVYLCASSLRRGAQETQYFGPGTRLLVL.

The genes are TRBV14 and TRBJ2-1; D is undetermined. Germline-derived CDR1 and CDR2 are SGHDN and FVKESK. Trimming took off 4 bases at V and 5 bases at J, with 12 bases between the two ends. The length of the CDR3 is 14 residues. CDR3 sequence (DNA): TGTGCCAGCAGCCCGTGGGTCCAGAACAATGAGCAGTTCTTC. The encoded protein is CASSPWVQNNEQFF.

The chain carries TRBV7-9 and TRBJ2-2; 8 bases agree with TRBD1. CDR3 length equals 15 residues. CDR1 is SEHNR, CDR2 FQNEAQ, per germline (reference sequence). V lost 4 bases and J lost 1; bases outside the gene matches: 2. CDR3 in amino acids: CASSYRGMNTGELFF. CDR3 DNA sequence: TGTGCCAGCAGCTACAGGGGGATGAACACCGGGGAGCTGTTTTTT.

This chain joins TRBV19 and TRBJ1-6; no firm D call. The germline V gene encodes CDR1 LNHDA and CDR2 SQIVND (reference sequence). Trimming shortened V by 5 bases and J by 4 bases, and 18 bases separated the two germline ends. The CDR3 sequence is 17 residues long. In DNA, the CDR3 is TGTGCCAGTAGTGAGACGGCCGCTCACCTTTATAATTCACCCCTCCACTTT. It encodes CASSETAAHLYNSPLHF. Combining the CDR3 with reference TRBV19 and TRBJ1-6 gives the whole variable domain DGGITQSPKYLFRKEGQNVTLSCEQNLNHDAMYWYRQDPGQGLRLIYYSQIVNDFQKGDIAEGYSVSREKKESFPLTVTSAQKNPTAFYLCASSETAAHLYNSPLHFGNGTRLTVT.

V and J are TRBV7-6 and TRBJ1-5, with a possible D match to TRBD1 (5 bases). The CDR3 has 14 residues. Trimming stripped 1 base from V and 3 bases from J, with 7 bases between. CDR1 and CDR2 (germline): SGHVS, FNYEAQ. The CDR3 bases are TGTGCCAGCAGCTTAGGCAGGGCCAATCAGCCCCAGCATTTT. Translated: CASSLGRANQPQHF.

This clone is labeled as medium-sized. The chain joins TRBV2 to TRBJ2-7, with 7 bases matching TRBD1. Germline V gives CDR1 SNHLY, CDR2 FYNNEI. Trimming at V came to 6 bases and at J to 2 bases, leaving 10 bases not matched to a gene. The CDR3 has 15 residues. In nucleotides, the CDR3 is TGTGCCAGCAGGGGGGACAGTATGATAACCTACGAGCAGTACTTC. Protein sequence: CASRGDSMITYEQYF.

The J gene is TRBJ2-2, the V gene TRBV10-3; D is unclear. Germline loops: CDR1 ENHRY, CDR2 SYGVKD. The CDR3 runs 17 residues. V lost 0 bases, J lost 4 bases, and 15 bases lay in between. CDR3 DNA: TGTGCCATCAGTGAGTCCAGCCTTTATCTAGTCACCGGGGAGCTGTTTTTT. Protein sequence: CAISESSLYLVTGELFF.

This chain joins TRBV4-1 and TRBJ1-2, with unresolved D. V lost 4 bases and J 0 bases, leaving 12 bases between the germline ends. Germline values: CDR1 MGHRA, CDR2 YSYEKL. CDR3 length: 15 amino acids. The CDR3 loop is CASSPGPQANYGYTF. The CDR3, as DNA: TGCGCCAGCAGCCCGGGCCCTCAAGCTAACTATGGCTACACCTTC.

This chain joins TRBV10-1 and TRBJ2-2; D may be TRBD2 (6 bases). V lost 0 bases to trimming and J lost 6 bases, with 14 bases between them. The CDR3 consists of 16 residues. Germline CDR1 is WNHNN and CDR2 is SYGVQD (reference sequence). The CDR3 here is CASSESWGGGAGELFF. The CDR3 nucleotides read TGCGCCAGCAGTGAGTCTTGGGGCGGCGGGGCCGGGGAGCTGTTTTTT.

V usage is TRBV5-1 and J usage is TRBJ2-1; 7 bases agree with TRBD2. The V and J ends lost 1 base and 4 bases, in that order; junction bases with no gene match: 8. Germline-derived CDR1 and CDR2 are SGHRS and YFSETQ. The CDR3 has 16 residues. The CDR3 DNA reads TGCGCCAGCAGCTTGCAGGAGCGGGGTTTATACAATGAGCAGTTCTTC. Translating gives CASSLQERGLYNEQFF.

This clone was seen once. This chain links TRBV6-5 with TRBJ1-1, with a possible D match to TRBD1 (6 bases). The CDR3 totals 15 residues. V was cut by 5 bases and J by 3 bases, with 16 bases left in between. Germline-derived CDR1 and CDR2 are MNHEY and SVGAGI. CDR3 sequence: CASSPGHETYTEAFF. CDR3 in DNA: TGTGCCAGCAGTCCGGGACACGAAACCTACACTGAAGCTTTCTTT.

The V call is TRBV5-1, the J call TRBJ2-2; D is unresolved. V dropped 2 bases and J dropped 0 bases, with 8 bases sitting between them. This CDR3 comprises 15 residues. The germline CDR1 and CDR2 sequences are SGHRS and YFSETQ. CDR3 protein: CASSFETTNTGELFF. The CDR3 nucleotides are TGCGCCAGCAGCTTCGAGACAACGAACACCGGGGAGCTGTTTTTT.

This clone was seen more than once but under ten times. The J gene is TRBJ1-5, the V gene TRBV5-1; D uncertain. Germline V lookup: CDR1 SGHRS, CDR2 YFSETQ. This CDR3 spans 15 amino acids. Trimming shortened V by 0 bases and J by 5 bases, and 12 bases separated the two germline ends. The CDR3 protein is CASSLVGSEDQPQHF. The CDR3 nucleotides are TGCGCCAGCAGCTTGGTGGGGTCTGAGGATCAGCCCCAGCATTTT.

This chain connects TRBV9 to TRBJ1-2, with 7 bases identical to TRBD1. V shed 4 bases, J shed 4 bases, and the junction held 10 bases outside the gene matches. The CDR3 runs 15 residues. Germline loops: CDR1 SGDLS, CDR2 YYNGEE. In nucleotides, the CDR3 is TGTGCCAGCAGCACCCGGGACAGATTCCCCTATGGCTACACCTTC. The encoded protein is CASSTRDRFPYGYTF.